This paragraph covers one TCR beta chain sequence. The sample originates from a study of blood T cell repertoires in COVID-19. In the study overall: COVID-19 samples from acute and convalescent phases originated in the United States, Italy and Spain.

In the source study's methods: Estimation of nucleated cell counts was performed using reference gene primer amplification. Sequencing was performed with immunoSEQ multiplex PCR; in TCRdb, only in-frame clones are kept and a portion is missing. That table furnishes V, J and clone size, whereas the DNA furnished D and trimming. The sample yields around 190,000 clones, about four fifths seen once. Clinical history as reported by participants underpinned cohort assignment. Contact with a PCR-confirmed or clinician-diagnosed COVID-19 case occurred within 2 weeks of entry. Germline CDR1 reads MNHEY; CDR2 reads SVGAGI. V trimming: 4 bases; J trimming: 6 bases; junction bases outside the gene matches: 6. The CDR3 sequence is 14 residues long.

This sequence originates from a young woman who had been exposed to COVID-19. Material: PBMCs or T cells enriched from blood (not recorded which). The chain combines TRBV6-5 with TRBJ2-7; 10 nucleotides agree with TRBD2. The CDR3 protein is CASSWAAGGREQYF. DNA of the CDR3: TGTGCCAGCAGTTGGGCAGCGGGGGGGCGCGAGCAGTACTTC.